Described below is a single T cell receptor beta chain sequence and its context. This specimen comes from a study of blood T cell repertoires in COVID-19. As for the study in general: PBMCs, B-cell-depleted T cells, or T cells were the source of the cDNA or gDNA that made up the material.

CDR1 and CDR2 (germline): MNHEY, SMNVEV (reference sequence). The CDR3 consists of 15 residues. With V trimmed by 0 bases and J by 1 base, 3 bases remained unmatched. Only in-frame clones appear in the TCRdb table, and some are missing; sequencing was by immunoSEQ multiplex PCR. In the table there are about 250,000 clones, around 85% of which are singletons. This sequence originates from a man aged 80 or over with acute or convalescent COVID-19. The chain links TRBV27 to TRBJ2-7, with 7 positions matching TRBD1. Sequenced sample: peripheral blood. CDR3 DNA sequence: TGTGCCAGCAGTTTATCGAGGGGGCGATCCTACGAGCAGTACTTC. Translation gives CASSLSRGRSYEQYF.